This record looks at one T cell receptor (beta chain) sequence and its context. V trimming: 1 base; J trimming: 7 bases; junction bases outside the gene matches: 3. This CDR3 has 15 amino acids. In germline, CDR1 is SNHLY, CDR2 FYNNEI. RNA totalling roughly 0.45 to 1 ug underwent reverse transcription with random hexamers. The method of amplification for TCR beta CDR3 was immunoSEQ multiplex PCR, covering 54 Vbeta and 13 Jbeta. TCRdb fed the immunoSEQ multiplex PCR reads into MiXCR, producing one record per CDR3 protein. The top ten clones hold 0.095% to 0.1% of a sample with 100,000 to 150,000 distinct CDR3 sequences, roughly 94% of them seen once. The data were taken from a study of CD8 T cells in Susac syndrome. TEMRA cells were enriched by FACS, and CD4+ and CD8+ T cells were negatively isolated.

This chain links TRBV2 with TRBJ2-1, with 11 bases fitting TRBD1. The receptor was derived from a human donor in good health. Sequencing was done on a sample of CD4+ T cells from PBMCs. The CDR3 DNA is TGTGCCAGCAGTGAAGGGACAGGGGGCTGGAATGAGCAGTTCTTC. Its protein product is CASSEGTGGWNEQFF.